A single sample gave rise to the 8 T cell receptor beta chains below, sequenced in a study of T cells in tuberculosis. This table comes from immunoSEQ multiplex PCR, and its TCRdb copy is limited to in-frame clones, with some not included. The table records 37,000 or so clones, 90% to 95% of them present only once. Sample: PBMCs. The receptors originated from a donor between 5 and 29 years old with latent tuberculosis or without tuberculosis infection. Some clones in this sample may be carry-over from other donors' samples.

This rearrangement joins TRBV19 to TRBJ1-2, with D perhaps matching TRBD1 (6 bases). Per the germline V gene, CDR1 is LNHDA and CDR2 is SQIVND (reference sequence). The CDR3 runs 18 residues. V lost 3 bases to trimming and J lost 4 bases, with 24 bases between them. Here the CDR3 reads CASSIGRDWGPLGYGYTF. The CDR3 nucleotides read TGTGCCAGTAGTATCGGCCGGGATTGGGGGCCGTTGGGCTATGGCTACACCTTC.

The V and J genes are TRBV4-3 and TRBJ1-2; weak D call: TRBD1 (6 bases). Germline V gene lookup returns CDR1 LGHNA and CDR2 YSLEER. Trimming cost V 0 bases and J 8 bases, with 19 bases left between them. The length of the CDR3 is 16 residues. The DNA for the CDR3 is TGCGCCAGCAGCCAAGACGACGGGACAACAAGTTGGGGCTACACCTTC. Protein: CASSQDDGTTSWGYTF.

This clone was seen a handful of times. The chain employs TRBV30 and TRBJ1-2, with D hard to call. CDR1 is GTSNPN and CDR2 is SVGIG in the germline V gene (reference sequence). CDR3 length: 14 residues. Trimming shortened V by 0 bases and J by 5 bases, and 13 bases separated the two germline ends. The CDR3 DNA sequence: TGTGCCTGGAGTGTACTTCCGGAGGAGTATGGCTACACCTTC. Encoded protein: CAWSVLPEEYGYTF.

The V gene is TRBV19, the J gene TRBJ1-2, with a weak D call TRBD1 (5 bases). Germline V gives CDR1 LNHDA, CDR2 SQIVND (reference sequence). The CDR3 contains 13 residues. V lost 6 bases, J lost 1 base, and 9 bases lay in between. CDR3 residues: CASRRGNNYGYTF. CDR3 in DNA: TGTGCCAGTAGAAGGGGAAATAACTATGGCTACACCTTC. Based on the CDR3 plus reference TRBV19 and TRBJ1-2, the full variable domain is DGGITQSPKYLFRKEGQNVTLSCEQNLNHDAMYWYRQDPGQGLRLIYYSQIVNDFQKGDIAEGYSVSREKKESFPLTVTSAQKNPTAFYLCASRRGNNYGYTFGSGTRLTVV.

The chain recombines TRBV4-1 with TRBJ2-4; a possible D gene is TRBD2 (6 bases). CDR3 length equals 16 residues. Germline V CDR1 and CDR2: MGHRA, YSYEKL. Deletions cut 0 bases from V and 4 bases from J, with 13 bases between. The CDR3 region is CASSQDQYREKNIQYF. CDR3 DNA: TGCGCCAGCAGCCAAGACCAGTACCGGGAGAAAAACATTCAGTACTTC.

The V call is TRBV4-1, the J call TRBJ2-4; 8 bases agree with TRBD1. The CDR3 is 15 amino acids. With 6 bases clipped from V and 1 base from J, the junction kept 5 bases outside the gene matches. Germline V gene sequence: CDR1 MGHRA, CDR2 YSYEKL. CDR3 sequence: CASSGDRTAKNIQYF. CDR3 coding DNA: TGCGCCAGCAGTGGGGACAGGACGGCCAAAAACATTCAGTACTTC.

This clone has just one count. The chain carries TRBV13 and TRBJ1-2; 9 positions match TRBD1. V lost 4 bases to trimming and J lost 5 bases; unmatched junction nucleotides: 5. CDR3 length: 14 residues. CDR1 is PRHDT, CDR2 FYEKMQ, per germline (reference sequence). The CDR3 reads CASSSGQGGYGYTF. CDR3 DNA sequence: TGTGCCAGCAGCTCGGGACAGGGTGGATATGGCTACACCTTC.

This chain uses TRBV19 with TRBJ2-7; maybe TRBD2 (5 bases). This CDR3 contains 14 residues. The germline CDR1 and CDR2 sequences are LNHDA and SQIVND (reference sequence). Deletions cut 1 base from V and 2 bases from J, with 9 bases between. The CDR3 sequence: CASSIADWPYEQYF. CDR3 DNA: TGTGCCAGTAGTATAGCGGACTGGCCCTACGAGCAGTACTTC. Supplemented by reference TRBV19 and TRBJ2-7, the full variable domain reads DGGITQSPKYLFRKEGQNVTLSCEQNLNHDAMYWYRQDPGQGLRLIYYSQIVNDFQKGDIAEGYSVSREKKESFPLTVTSAQKNPTAFYLCASSIADWPYEQYFGPGTRLTVT.